The 22 T cell receptor beta chains below come from one sample, sequenced in a study of a mutant IDH1 vaccine in newly diagnosed glioma. Stated time point: week 35, safety follow-up. All doses held 300 ug of mutant IDH1 20-mer peptide, with topical imiquimod. What these receptors recognize is not known. Here immunoSEQ multiplex PCR was the method, and the copy in TCRdb shows in-frame clones only, minus some. The repertoire holds 45,000 or so clones, with 88% as singletons. The sequences come from PBMCs, collected from a glioma patient whose treatment included an IDH1 peptide vaccine. The receptors come from a woman between 40 and 55 years old with glioma.

The V gene is TRBV2, the J gene TRBJ1-5, with TRBD1 matching 10 bases. CDR1 is SNHLY, CDR2 FYNNEI, per germline. CDR3 size: 15 residues. V was clipped by 7 bases and J by 5 bases; unmatched bases: 8. CDR3 protein: CASTRDRGGDQPQHF. The CDR3 nucleotides read TGTGCCAGCACCCGGGACAGGGGAGGGGATCAGCCCCAGCATTTT.

The genes are TRBV5-1 and TRBJ1-1; D ambiguous. Germline loops: CDR1 SGHRS, CDR2 YFSETQ. The length of the CDR3 is 11 residues. Trimming cost V 4 bases and J 2 bases, with 3 bases left between them. CDR3 protein: CASSINTEAFF. The DNA of the CDR3 is TGCGCCAGCAGCATTAACACTGAAGCTTTCTTT.

This clone was seen a few times. The V gene is TRBV5-1, the J gene TRBJ1-2; D gene unclear. The CDR3 runs to 13 residues. CDR1 and CDR2 (germline): SGHRS, YFSETQ. V lost 4 bases and J 0 bases, leaving 7 bases between the germline ends. CDR3 sequence reads: CASSPDPNYGYTF. The CDR3 DNA follows: TGCGCCAGCAGCCCGGACCCTAACTATGGCTACACCTTC.

V gene TRBV5-1 combines with J gene TRBJ1-6; 7 bases align to TRBD1. V lost 0 bases, J lost 4 bases, and 1 base stayed unmatched. The CDR3 loop spans 15 amino acids. Germline-derived CDR1 and CDR2 are SGHRS and YFSETQ. CDR3 protein: CASSLEGAYNSPLHF. CDR3 nucleotide sequence: TGCGCCAGCAGCTTGGAGGGGGCATATAATTCACCCCTCCACTTT.

V and J are TRBV7-3 and TRBJ1-1, with D perhaps TRBD1 (6 bases). From germline, CDR1 is SGHTA and CDR2 FQGTGA. CDR3 length: 15 amino acids. Trimming shortened V by 5 bases and J by 0 bases, and 13 bases separated the two germline ends. This CDR3 reads CASSPRTELNTEAFF. Written as DNA, the CDR3 is TGTGCCAGCAGCCCCAGGACAGAATTGAACACTGAAGCTTTCTTT.

J is TRBJ2-1 and V is TRBV4-1; possible D gene TRBD2, 7 bases. The V gene's germline CDR1 is MGHRA and CDR2 YSYEKL. V shed 5 bases and J shed 5 bases, with 10 bases lying between them. This CDR3 contains 13 residues. CDR3 region: CASSGGGHNEQFF. In nucleotides, the CDR3 is TGCGCCAGCAGCGGCGGGGGCCACAATGAGCAGTTCTTC.

This chain links TRBV5-1 with TRBJ1-1; D gene unclear. The CDR3 runs to 18 residues. Trimming removed 4 bases at V and 0 bases at J, with 22 bases between. Germline V gene data show CDR1 as SGHRS and CDR2 as YFSETQ. This CDR3 is CASSPPTDGQDVNTEAFF. The CDR3 DNA reads as TGCGCCAGCAGCCCCCCTACTGACGGGCAGGACGTGAACACTGAAGCTTTCTTT.

V usage is TRBV7-2 and J usage is TRBJ2-2, with no clear D. In germline, CDR1 is SGHTA, CDR2 FQGNSA. V shed 5 bases and J shed 2 bases, with 6 bases lying between them. This CDR3 contains 13 residues. For the CDR3, the DNA is TGTGCCAGCAGCCCTAAAAACACCGGGGAGCTGTTTTTT. Encoded protein: CASSPKNTGELFF.

The V call is TRBV6-1, the J call TRBJ1-3; D is perhaps TRBD1 (5 bases). The germline gives CDR1 MNHNS, CDR2 SASEGT. This CDR3 spans 14 amino acids. Between the trimmed V and J ends, which lost 2 bases and 7 bases, there was a span of 12 bases. CDR3: CASSEQDIRNTIYF. The CDR3 DNA sequence: TGTGCCAGCAGTGAACAGGACATCAGGAACACCATATATTTT.

The chain carries TRBV6-5 and TRBJ1-2; 9 bases agree with TRBD1. Looked up from germline, CDR1 is MNHEY and CDR2 is SVGAGI. The V segment lost 6 bases and the J segment 8 bases; nucleotides outside the gene matches: 10. The CDR3 is made up of 14 amino acids. CDR3 amino acids: CASRAGQGKMGYTF. For the CDR3, the DNA is TGTGCCAGCAGGGCGGGACAGGGAAAGATGGGCTACACCTTC.

The genes are TRBV7-9 and TRBJ2-7, with 11 bases identical to TRBD1. Germline V gene lookup returns CDR1 SEHNR and CDR2 FQNEAQ (reference sequence). V lost 3 bases, J lost 6 bases, and 7 bases stayed unmatched. The CDR3 runs to 15 residues. The CDR3: CASSFTGTGGSEQYF. The CDR3 region has the DNA TGTGCCAGCAGCTTCACCGGGACAGGGGGAAGCGAGCAGTACTTC.

This clone was found once. The rearrangement uses TRBV5-1 and TRBJ2-1, with D tentatively TRBD1 (6 bases). This CDR3 contains 12 residues. Trimming removed 4 bases at V and 9 bases at J, with 11 bases between. Germline V gene data show CDR1 as SGHRS and CDR2 as YFSETQ. CDR3 in amino acids: CASSQQGSEQFF. The CDR3 coding sequence is TGCGCCAGCAGCCAACAGGGTAGTGAGCAGTTCTTC.

The chain links TRBV7-8 to TRBJ1-5, with D unclear. The germline CDR1 and CDR2 sequences are SGHVS and FQNEAQ. Trimming shortened V by 2 bases and J by 0 bases, and 17 bases separated the two germline ends. The CDR3 consists of 18 residues. CDR3 amino acids: CASSLISADLYSNQPQHF. The CDR3 DNA is TGTGCCAGCAGCTTAATCAGCGCGGACCTTTATAGCAATCAGCCCCAGCATTTT.

Concerning this clone itself: This same CDR3 is encoded by further DNA sequences in the sample. V is TRBV18 and J is TRBJ2-5; D remains unclear. The CDR3 contains 11 residues. Germline V gene lookup returns CDR1 KGHSH and CDR2 LQKENI. Trimming stripped 1 base from V and 5 bases from J, with 2 bases between. The CDR3 region has the DNA TGTGCCAGCTCACCACAGGAGACCCAGTACTTC. This encodes CASSPQETQYF.

The chain combines TRBV5-4 with TRBJ1-6, with D possibly being TRBD1 (5 bases). CDR3 length: 14 amino acids. Germline lookup yields CDR1 SGHNT and CDR2 YYREEE (reference sequence). Trimming stripped 4 bases from V and 7 bases from J, with 12 bases between. The CDR3 DNA is TGTGCCAGCAGCACAGACTCAGGGAATTCACCCCTCCACTTT. Translating it yields CASSTDSGNSPLHF.

The chain links TRBV2 to TRBJ2-6; D remains unclear. The V and J ends lost 1 base and 2 bases respectively, with 21 bases between them. The CDR3 is made up of 20 amino acids. Germline CDR1 reads SNHLY; CDR2 reads FYNNEI. CDR3 bases: TGTGCCAGCAGTGAAGACGGTCGTACGGCAGTTCGAGCTGGGGCCAACGTCCTGACTTTC. Translated, it gives CASSEDGRTAVRAGANVLTF.

The chain employs TRBV7-4 and TRBJ2-1, with D perhaps TRBD2 (6 bases). CDR3 size: 15 residues. Trimming took off 7 bases at V and 3 bases at J, with 16 bases between the two ends. Germline CDR1 and CDR2: SGHVT and SQSDAQ. CDR3 nucleotides: TGTGCCAGCATCCAAGGGGCGGGGAGCTACAATGAGCAGTTCTTC. Residues: CASIQGAGSYNEQFF.

The J gene is TRBJ2-7, the V gene TRBV6-5, with 8 bases fitting TRBD2. V shed 4 bases and J 5 bases; nucleotides not matched to a gene: 10. This CDR3 comprises 15 residues. Germline CDR1 reads MNHEY; CDR2 reads SVGAGI. DNA for the CDR3: TGTGCCAGCAGTTTGCCTAGCGGGTATCCTGACGAGCAGTACTTC. Its protein is CASSLPSGYPDEQYF.

The J gene is TRBJ2-3, the V gene TRBV9; no clear D gene. V was trimmed by 0 bases and J by 0 bases, leaving 11 bases between them. The CDR3 extends over 16 amino acids. Germline V gene data show CDR1 as SGDLS and CDR2 as YYNGEE. CDR3 sequence (DNA): TGTGCCAGCAGCGTAGACCCTCTCGGAAGCACAGATACGCAGTATTTT. Amino acid sequence: CASSVDPLGSTDTQYF.

The V and J genes are TRBV6-6 and TRBJ2-7; the D gene could be TRBD1 or TRBD2 (5 bases each). This CDR3 is built from 10 residues. Germline V gives CDR1 MNHNY, CDR2 SVGAGI (reference sequence). Trimming cost V 8 bases and J 5 bases, with 7 bases left between them. The CDR3 sequence: CASEGNEQYF. CDR3 nucleotides: TGTGCCAGCGAGGGGAACGAGCAGTACTTC.

This clone turned up a few times. This chain uses TRBV5-5 with TRBJ1-2, with TRBD1 as a possible D gene (6 bases). This CDR3 region has 14 residues. Germline-derived CDR1 and CDR2 are SGHKS and YYEKEE (reference sequence). Between the trimmed V and J ends, which lost 4 bases and 2 bases, there was a span of 12 bases. The CDR3 bases are TGTGCCAGCAGCACCAAACAGGGAAACTATGGCTACACCTTC. Translation gives CASSTKQGNYGYTF.

The CDR3: CASSQDQYLGTYGYTF. The CDR3 DNA is TGCGCCAGCAGCCAAGATCAGTACCTCGGGACCTATGGCTACACCTTC. The chain employs TRBV4-3 and TRBJ1-2, with a weak D call TRBD1 (5 bases). Per germline, CDR1 LGHNA and CDR2 YSLEER. V was trimmed by 0 bases and J by 4 bases, leaving 15 bases between them. This CDR3 region has 16 residues.